Sequencing of this T cell receptor beta chain was carried out in a study of shared clonotypes between healthy human individuals. Regarding the study as a whole: Clonotype sharing across a few donors was observed for 4.5% to 6.5% of naive CD4 clonotypes. Unshared clonotypes carried lower generation probabilities than those common to all four donors.

In the authors' workflow: Quality scores were absent from the junction-only immunoSEQ sequences, so filtering differed. Measured with immunoSEQ multiplex PCR; TCRdb has only the in-frame clones, and not every one. D and trimming come from the DNA, and the V and J calls and clone size come from that table. The table has some 2 million clones, roughly 96% seen once. This clone appeared a single time. What it binds is unknown. The CDR3 is made up of 14 amino acids. Germline values: CDR1 MNHNS, CDR2 SASEGT. V lost 2 bases and J lost 6, with 11 bases in between. Naive CD45RA+ and memory CD45RA-negative subsets were split from CD4+ cells.

Sequencing was performed on naive CD4+ T cells sorted from blood. Documented subset: CD45RA+ positively selected. This TCR came from a man aged 18 to 29 in good health. This rearrangement joins TRBV6-1 to TRBJ1-5; D uncertain. CDR3 in amino acids: CASSEQEGSQPQHF. The DNA for the CDR3 is TGTGCCAGCAGTGAACAGGAGGGTAGTCAGCCCCAGCATTTT.